The subject of this entry is one T cell receptor (beta chain). Its matching antigen is unknown. The PCR was carried out with 60 Vbeta primers and 13 Jbeta primers. Clones were read by immunoSEQ multiplex PCR, and TCRdb kept only the in-frame ones, dropping some. This sample has 65,000 to 90,000 clones, with around 72% found just once. There are 14 residues in the CDR3. The V end lost 5 bases, the J end lost 3 bases, and 12 bases lay between the germline ends. Germline V gene lookup returns CDR1 SEHNR and CDR2 FQNEAQ (reference sequence). This specimen comes from a study of cytomegalovirus exposure and HLA in healthy donors. Overall study findings and caveats: Later work found most CMV-associated TCR beta chains apparently HLA-restricted.

The receptor was derived from a woman in her thirties or forties in good health and CMV-seropositive. The specimen was PBMCs. This chain joins TRBV7-9 and TRBJ2-3; maybe TRBD2 (5 bases). CDR3 in DNA: TGTGCCAGCAGCCACCCGGACTGGACAGATACGCAGTATTTT. Translation gives CASSHPDWTDTQYF. Together with reference TRBV7-9 and TRBJ2-3, the CDR3 gives the full variable domain: DTGVSQNPRHKITKRGQNVTFRCDPISEHNRLYWYRQTLGQGPEFLTYFQNEAQLEKSRLLSDRFSAERPKGSFSTLEIQRTEQGDSAMYLCASSHPDWTDTQYFGPGTRLTVL.